Sequencing of this TCR beta chain was carried out in a study of blood T cell repertoires in COVID-19. Study-wide background: From the United States, Italy and Spain came samples of acute and convalescent COVID-19. Nucleic acid was either cDNA or gDNA, and it came from T cells, B-cell-depleted T cells, or PBMCs.

Authors' methods: Estimation of nucleated cell counts relied on the amplification of reference gene primers. The data were produced by immunoSEQ multiplex PCR, yet TCRdb's version contains in-frame clones alone and is incomplete. For V, J and clone size, that table is used; D and trimming come from the DNA. The table records around 43,000 clones, approximately 80% of them present only once. CDR1 is SGHDN and CDR2 is FVKESK in the germline V gene. CDR3 length: 17 residues. Trimming removed 5 bases from V and 7 bases from J; junction bases left unmatched: 9. The source is a human donor in a cohort sampled during active COVID-19. What was sequenced was peripheral blood. This rearrangement joins TRBV14 to TRBJ2-1, with 15 bases identical to TRBD2. CDR3 in DNA: TGTGCCAGCAGCAAGCGGACTAGCGGGAGGGTTCGGAATGAGCAGTTCTTC. Translated: CASSKRTSGRVRNEQFF.